This section outlines one TCR beta chain sequence together with its context. This specimen comes from a study of shared clonotypes between healthy human individuals. Trimming took off 5 bases at V and 1 base at J, with 14 bases between the two ends. The CDR3 is 15 residues long. Germline V lookup: CDR1 SGHAT, CDR2 FQDESV (reference sequence). Data came from immunoSEQ multiplex PCR; TCRdb stores just in-frame clones and leaves some out. The data contain around 2.3 million clones, approximately 96% of them singletons. In the CD4+ fraction, cells were divided into CD45RA+ naive and CD45RA-negative memory subsets.

What was sequenced was naive CD4+ T cells sorted from blood. Regarding subset: CD45RA+ positively selected. V gene TRBV11-1 combines with J gene TRBJ1-1, with D possibly matching TRBD1 (5 bases). This receptor was identified in a man aged 18-30 years in good health. The CDR3: CASSLQGAANTEAFF. For the CDR3, the DNA is TGTGCCAGCAGCCTTCAGGGCGCAGCGAACACTGAAGCTTTCTTT.